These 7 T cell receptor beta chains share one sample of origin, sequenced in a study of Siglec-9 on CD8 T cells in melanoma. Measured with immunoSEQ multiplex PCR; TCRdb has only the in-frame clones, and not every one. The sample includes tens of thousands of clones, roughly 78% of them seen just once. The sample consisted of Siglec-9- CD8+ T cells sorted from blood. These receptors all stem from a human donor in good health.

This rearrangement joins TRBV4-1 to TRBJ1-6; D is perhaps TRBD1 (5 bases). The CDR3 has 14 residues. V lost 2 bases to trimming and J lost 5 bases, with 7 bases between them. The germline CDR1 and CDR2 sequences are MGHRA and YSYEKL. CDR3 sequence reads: CASSQPGDNSPLHF. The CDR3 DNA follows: TGCGCCAGCAGCCAACCGGGGGATAATTCACCCCTCCACTTT.

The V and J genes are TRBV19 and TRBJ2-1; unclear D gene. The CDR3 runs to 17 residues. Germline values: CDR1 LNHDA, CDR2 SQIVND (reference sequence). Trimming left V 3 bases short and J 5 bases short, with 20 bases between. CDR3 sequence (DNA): TGTGCCAGTAGTATCGTGGCAGGTCAATCCCTAAACAATGAGCAGTTCTTC. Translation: CASSIVAGQSLNNEQFF. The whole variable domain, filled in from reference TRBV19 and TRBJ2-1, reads DGGITQSPKYLFRKEGQNVTLSCEQNLNHDAMYWYRQDPGQGLRLIYYSQIVNDFQKGDIAEGYSVSREKKESFPLTVTSAQKNPTAFYLCASSIVAGQSLNNEQFFGPGTRLTVL.

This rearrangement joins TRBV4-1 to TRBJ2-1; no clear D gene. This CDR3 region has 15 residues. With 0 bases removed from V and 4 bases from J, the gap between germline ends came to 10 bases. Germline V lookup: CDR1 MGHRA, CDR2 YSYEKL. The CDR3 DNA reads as TGCGCCAGCAGCCAAGATCGTCCGATGTACAATGAGCAGTTCTTC. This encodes CASSQDRPMYNEQFF.

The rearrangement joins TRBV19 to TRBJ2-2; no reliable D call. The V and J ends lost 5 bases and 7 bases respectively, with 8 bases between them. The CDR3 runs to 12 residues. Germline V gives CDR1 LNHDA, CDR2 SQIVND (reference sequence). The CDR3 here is CASSRWSGELFF. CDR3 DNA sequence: TGTGCCAGTAGTCGCTGGAGCGGGGAGCTGTTTTTT.

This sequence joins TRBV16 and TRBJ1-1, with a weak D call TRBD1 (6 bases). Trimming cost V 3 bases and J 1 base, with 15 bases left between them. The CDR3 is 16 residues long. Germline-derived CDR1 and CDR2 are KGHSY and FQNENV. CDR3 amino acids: CASSQFVGGENTEAFF. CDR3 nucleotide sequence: TGTGCCAGCAGCCAGTTCGTCGGGGGCGAGAACACTGAAGCTTTCTTT.

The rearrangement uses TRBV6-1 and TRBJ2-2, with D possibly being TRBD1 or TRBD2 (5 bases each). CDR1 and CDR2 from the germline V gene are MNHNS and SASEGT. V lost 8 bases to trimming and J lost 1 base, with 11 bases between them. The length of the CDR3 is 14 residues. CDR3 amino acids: CASFPGLNTGELFF. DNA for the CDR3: TGTGCCAGCTTCCCGGGGCTGAACACCGGGGAGCTGTTTTTT.

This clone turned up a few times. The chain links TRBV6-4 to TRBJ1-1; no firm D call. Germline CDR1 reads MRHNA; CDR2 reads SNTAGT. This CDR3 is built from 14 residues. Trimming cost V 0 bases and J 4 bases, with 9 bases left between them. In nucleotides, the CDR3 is TGTGCCAGCAGTGACTCTCCGGAAGGCACTGAAGCTTTCTTT. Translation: CASSDSPEGTEAFF.